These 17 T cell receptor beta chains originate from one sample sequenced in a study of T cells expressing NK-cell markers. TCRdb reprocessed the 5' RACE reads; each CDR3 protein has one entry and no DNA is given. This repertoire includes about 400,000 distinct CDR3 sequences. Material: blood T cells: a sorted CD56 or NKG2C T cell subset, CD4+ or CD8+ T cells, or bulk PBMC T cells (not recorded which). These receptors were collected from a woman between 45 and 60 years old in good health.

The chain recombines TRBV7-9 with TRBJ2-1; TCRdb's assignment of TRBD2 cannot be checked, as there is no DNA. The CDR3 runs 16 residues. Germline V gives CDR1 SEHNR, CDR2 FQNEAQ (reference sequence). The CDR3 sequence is CASSQTKSSSYNEQFF.

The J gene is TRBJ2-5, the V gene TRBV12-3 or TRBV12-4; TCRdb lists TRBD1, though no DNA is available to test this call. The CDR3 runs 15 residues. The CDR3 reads CASRGQGFSRETQYF.

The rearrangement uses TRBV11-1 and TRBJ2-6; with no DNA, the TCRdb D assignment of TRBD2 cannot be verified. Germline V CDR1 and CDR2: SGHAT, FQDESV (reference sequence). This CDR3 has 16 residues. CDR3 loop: CASSPQEGSGANVLTF.

The CDR3 protein is CSARDEVASGSYNEQFF. The chain carries TRBV20-1 and TRBJ2-1; TCRdb selects TRBD2, and the lack of DNA leaves this call unchecked. The CDR3 extends over 17 amino acids. CDR1 DFQATT and CDR2 SNEGSKA come from the germline V gene (reference sequence).

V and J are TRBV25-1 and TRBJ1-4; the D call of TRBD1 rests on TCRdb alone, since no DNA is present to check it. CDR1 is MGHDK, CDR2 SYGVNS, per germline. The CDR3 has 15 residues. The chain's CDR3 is CASGARGLTNEKLFF.

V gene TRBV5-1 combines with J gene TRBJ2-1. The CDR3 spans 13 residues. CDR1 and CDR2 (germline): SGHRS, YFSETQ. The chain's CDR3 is CASGDPNYNEQFF.

CDR3 region: CASRVGQGREAFF. The chain couples TRBV6-1 to TRBJ1-1. This CDR3 comprises 13 residues. The germline V gene has CDR1 MNHNS and CDR2 SASEGT.

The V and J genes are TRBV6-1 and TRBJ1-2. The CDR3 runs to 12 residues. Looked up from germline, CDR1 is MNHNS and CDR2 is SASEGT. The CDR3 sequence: CASSEQRRGYTF.

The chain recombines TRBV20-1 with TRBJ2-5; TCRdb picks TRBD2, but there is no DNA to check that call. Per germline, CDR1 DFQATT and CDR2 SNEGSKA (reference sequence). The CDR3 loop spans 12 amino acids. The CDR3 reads CSARAVGQTQYF.

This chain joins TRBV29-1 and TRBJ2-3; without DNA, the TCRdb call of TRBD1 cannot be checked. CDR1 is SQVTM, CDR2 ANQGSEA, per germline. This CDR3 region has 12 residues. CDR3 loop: CSGAWRGDTQYF.

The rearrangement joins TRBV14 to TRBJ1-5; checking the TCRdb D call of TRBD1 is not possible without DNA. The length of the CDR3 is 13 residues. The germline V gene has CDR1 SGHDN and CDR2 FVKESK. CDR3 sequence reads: CASGQGAGQPQHF.

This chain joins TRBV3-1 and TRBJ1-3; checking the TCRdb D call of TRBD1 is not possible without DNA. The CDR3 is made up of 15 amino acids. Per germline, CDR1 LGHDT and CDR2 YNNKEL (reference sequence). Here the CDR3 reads CASSPTQGTGNTIYF.

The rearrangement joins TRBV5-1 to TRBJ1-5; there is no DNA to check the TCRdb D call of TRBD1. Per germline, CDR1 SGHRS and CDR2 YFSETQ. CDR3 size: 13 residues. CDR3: CASSRQGGQPQHF.

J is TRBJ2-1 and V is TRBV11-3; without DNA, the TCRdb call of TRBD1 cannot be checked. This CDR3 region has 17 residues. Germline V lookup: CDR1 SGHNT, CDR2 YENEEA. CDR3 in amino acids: CASSSALGGSAYNEQFF.

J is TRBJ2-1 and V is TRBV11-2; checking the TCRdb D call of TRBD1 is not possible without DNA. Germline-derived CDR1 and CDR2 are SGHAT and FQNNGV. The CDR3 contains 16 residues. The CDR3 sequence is CASSRAGAVRYNEQFF.

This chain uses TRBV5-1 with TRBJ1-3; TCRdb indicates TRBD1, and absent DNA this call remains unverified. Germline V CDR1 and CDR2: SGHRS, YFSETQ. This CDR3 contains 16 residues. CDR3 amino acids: CASSFSGVSSGNTIYF.

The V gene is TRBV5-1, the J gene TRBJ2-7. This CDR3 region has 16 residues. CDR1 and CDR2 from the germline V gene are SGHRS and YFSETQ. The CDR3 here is CASSFGATGWNFEQYF.